This section outlines one TCR beta chain sequence together with its context. The data were obtained in a study of blood T cell repertoires in COVID-19. Turning to the study itself: Italy, Spain and the United States were the sources of the convalescent and acute COVID-19 samples.

Sequencing used immunoSEQ multiplex PCR; TCRdb keeps in-frame clones, though not all of them. The sample holds under 200,000 clones; about 85% are singletons and the top ten take roughly 21%. The source is a man aged 60 to 69 with active or convalescent COVID-19. Sequencing was performed on peripheral blood.

The CDR3 nucleotides are TGCAGCGTTCTAGGGAACACTGAAGCTTTCTTT. Its protein product is CSVLGNTEAFF. The rearrangement joins TRBV29-1 to TRBJ1-1; the D is unclear. Deletions cut 5 bases from V and 1 base from J, with 5 bases between. Germline CDR1 is SQVTM and CDR2 is ANQGSEA. The CDR3 sequence is 11 residues long.